Each of the 17 T cell receptor beta chains below was sequenced from the same sample in a study of shared clonotypes between healthy human individuals. Assay: immunoSEQ multiplex PCR; the TCRdb copy retains only in-frame clones and omits some. Counted here are some 1,900,000 clones, approximately 94% occurring once; the ten biggest clones make up 1.2%. The naive CD8 fraction comprised CD45RO-negative cells positively selected for CCR7 and excluded terminally differentiated effector memory CD45RA+ cells. The sequencing input was naive CD8+ T cells sorted from blood. These TCRs come from a young man in good health.

On this clone itself: Other DNA sequences in the sample encode the same CDR3. The V gene is TRBV6-1, the J gene TRBJ2-7, with a possible D match to TRBD2 (6 bases). The CDR3 has 12 amino acids. V was pared by 8 bases and J by 1 base, with 9 bases between. Germline CDR1 reads MNHNS; CDR2 reads SASEGT. CDR3 DNA: TGTGCCAGCTCGGCGGGGTCCTACGAGCAGTACTTC. The encoded protein is CASSAGSYEQYF.

CDR3: CASSQTGESYNSPLHF. The CDR3 DNA is TGTGCCAGCAGCCAAACAGGGGAGTCCTATAATTCACCCCTCCACTTT. The chain uses TRBV4-2 and TRBJ1-6, with TRBD1 identical over 7 bases. This CDR3 spans 16 amino acids. J gave up 1 base and V 2 bases, and 2 bases lay outside the gene matches. Germline CDR1 and CDR2: LGHNA and YNFKEQ.

The CDR3 sequence: CATTGGSNEQFF. CDR3 coding DNA: TGCGCCACCACGGGGGGTAGCAATGAGCAGTTCTTC. J is TRBJ2-1 and V is TRBV10-2; 7 bases align to TRBD2. J gave up 6 bases and V 10 bases, and 6 bases lay outside the gene matches. Per the germline V gene, CDR1 is WSHSY and CDR2 is SAAADI. The length of the CDR3 is 12 residues.

This chain joins TRBV5-4 and TRBJ2-1, with unresolved D. The CDR3 has 11 residues. V was clipped by 2 bases and J by 9 bases, with 6 bases between them. Germline loops: CDR1 SGHNT, CDR2 YYREEE (reference sequence). In nucleotides, the CDR3 is TGTGCCAGCAGCTTTAGTCTTGAGCAGTTCTTC. Translated: CASSFSLEQFF. Drawing the rest from reference TRBV5-4 and TRBJ2-1, the complete variable domain is ETGVTQSPTHLIKTRGQQVTLRCSSQSGHNTVSWYQQALGQGPQFIFQYYREEENGRGNFPPRFSGLQFPNYSSELNVNALELDDSALYLCASSFSLEQFFGPGTRLTVL.

The chain employs TRBV28 and TRBJ1-2, with D uncertain. Germline V gene data show CDR1 as MDHEN and CDR2 as SYDVKM. V was cut by 2 bases and J by 3 bases, with 10 bases left in between. CDR3 length: 14 amino acids. The CDR3: CASSLSRVDYGYTF. In DNA, the CDR3 is TGTGCCAGCAGTTTAAGTAGGGTAGACTATGGCTACACCTTC.

On this clone: Other DNA sequences in this sample translate to the same CDR3. This chain joins TRBV5-6 and TRBJ1-5; TRBD1 might be the D (5 bases). The CDR3 runs 13 residues. The germline V gene has CDR1 SGHDT and CDR2 YYEEEE. The V end was cut by 4 bases, the J end by 3 bases, with 8 bases between. The CDR3 here is CASSLGVNQPQHF. The CDR3 DNA is TGTGCCAGCAGCCTGGGGGTCAATCAGCCCCAGCATTTT.

This chain joins TRBV10-3 and TRBJ1-1; D unresolved. V was clipped by 3 bases and J by 6 bases, with 11 bases between them. The CDR3 covers 13 residues. CDR1 is ENHRY and CDR2 is SYGVKD in the germline V gene. CDR3 sequence reads: CAISEGRASEAFF. CDR3 in DNA: TGTGCCATCAGTGAAGGGAGGGCCTCTGAAGCTTTCTTT.

Concerning this clone itself: In the same sample, other DNA sequences code for this CDR3. This chain uses TRBV9 with TRBJ2-3; 9 bases fit TRBD2. CDR3 size: 14 residues. Looked up from germline, CDR1 is SGDLS and CDR2 is YYNGEE. The V and J ends lost 2 bases and 5 bases, in that order; junction bases with no gene match: 3. The CDR3 spells CASSVSGGVDTQYF. CDR3 DNA sequence: TGTGCCAGCAGCGTTAGCGGGGGAGTAGATACGCAGTATTTT.

This chain links TRBV27 with TRBJ2-3; TRBD2 agrees at 10 bases. The germline V gene encodes CDR1 MNHEY and CDR2 SMNVEV (reference sequence). The CDR3 is 16 residues long. V lost 2 bases to trimming and J lost 3 bases; unmatched junction nucleotides: 5. The CDR3 is CASSLLTSGLTDTQYF. In DNA, the CDR3 is TGTGCCAGCAGTTTACTGACTAGCGGGCTGACAGATACGCAGTATTTT.

A word on this clone: At the DNA level, this CDR3 is encoded by other sequences in the same sample as well. This rearrangement joins TRBV28 to TRBJ1-4; D call uncertain. This CDR3 has 11 residues. Trimming took 3 bases from V and 7 from J, leaving 3 bases between them. Germline V lookup: CDR1 MDHEN, CDR2 SYDVKM. The CDR3: CASSFGEKLFF. CDR3 bases: TGTGCCAGCAGTTTTGGTGAAAAACTGTTTTTT.

The chain employs TRBV27 and TRBJ2-2, with D possibly TRBD2 on 6 matching bases. The CDR3 loop spans 17 amino acids. Germline V lookup: CDR1 MNHEY, CDR2 SMNVEV (reference sequence). The ends were cut back, 6 bases at V and 2 bases at J, with 19 bases in the middle. CDR3: CASSLIGVSGNTGELFF. CDR3 nucleotides: TGTGCCAGCAGCCTTATCGGGGTTAGCGGTAACACCGGGGAGCTGTTTTTT.

This chain connects TRBV2 to TRBJ2-7; a possible D gene is TRBD1 (6 bases). V shed 6 bases and J shed 0 bases, with 15 bases lying between them. Germline CDR1 reads SNHLY; CDR2 reads FYNNEI. The CDR3 length is 15 residues. In nucleotides, the CDR3 is TGTGCCAGCAGCAGGGGTAGCGTGCTCTCCTACGAGCAGTACTTC. It codes for CASSRGSVLSYEQYF.

V usage is TRBV14 and J usage is TRBJ1-2; D gene uncertain. V was shortened by 5 bases and J by 3 bases, with 16 bases between the two germline ends. This CDR3 region has 15 residues. Germline assignment: CDR1 SGHDN and CDR2 FVKESK. In DNA form, the CDR3 reads TGTGCCAGCAGCTCTTGGGGAGATCGGGACTATGGCTACACCTTC. It codes for CASSSWGDRDYGYTF.

The rearrangement joins TRBV4-1 to TRBJ2-7; 9 nucleotides align to TRBD2. This CDR3 has 17 amino acids. J was trimmed by 4 bases and V by 0 bases; bases with no gene match: 10. The germline V gene encodes CDR1 MGHRA and CDR2 YSYEKL. The CDR3 DNA follows: TGCGCCAGCAGCCAAGAAGGCCTAGCGGGGACACGGTACGAGCAGTACTTC. Translating gives CASSQEGLAGTRYEQYF.

V usage is TRBV7-9 and J usage is TRBJ1-2, with D tentatively TRBD1 (6 bases). The V end lost 3 bases, the J end lost 4 bases, and 9 bases lay between the germline ends. The CDR3 is made up of 13 amino acids. Germline CDR1 SEHNR, CDR2 FQNEAQ (reference sequence). The CDR3: CASSFEGGYGYTF. In nucleotides, the CDR3 is TGTGCCAGCAGCTTTGAGGGGGGCTATGGCTACACCTTC.

In the case of this clone: Other DNA sequences within the sample encode an identical CDR3. The chain uses TRBV5-6 and TRBJ2-2; 7 nucleotides match TRBD2. Losses at the gene ends were 2 bases for V and 3 bases for J; bases not matched to a gene: 7. Looked up from germline, CDR1 is SGHDT and CDR2 is YYEEEE. The CDR3 length is 16 residues. The CDR3 DNA reads TGTGCCAGCAGCTTAGGGCTAGCGGAGTACACCGGGGAGCTGTTTTTT. This gives the protein CASSLGLAEYTGELFF.

This sequence joins TRBV27 and TRBJ1-2; 8 bases are shared with TRBD1. Trimming removed 6 bases from V and 3 bases from J; junction bases left unmatched: 12. The CDR3 consists of 16 residues. Germline V gene lookup returns CDR1 MNHEY and CDR2 SMNVEV (reference sequence). In DNA form, the CDR3 reads TGTGCCAGCAGCCCGTCGACAGGGGAGGCTGACTATGGCTACACCTTC. Protein product: CASSPSTGEADYGYTF.